The 3 T cell receptor beta chains in this list originate from one sample, sequenced in a study of cytomegalovirus exposure and HLA in healthy donors. The PCR employed 60 Vbeta primers together with 13 Jbeta primers. Assay used: immunoSEQ multiplex PCR; TCRdb lists only in-frame clones, some missing. The sample holds roughly 71,000 clones, about 78% seen once. Sequencing used PBMCs. These receptors all stem from a girl between 5 and 17 years old in good health and CMV-seropositive.

The V call is TRBV18, the J call TRBJ1-2; D gene uncertain. Trimming removed 2 bases at V and 0 bases at J, with 10 bases between. This CDR3 has 15 residues. The germline V gene encodes CDR1 KGHSH and CDR2 LQKENI. The CDR3 bases are TGTGCCAGCTCACCAGCCGGCAGCGCTAACTATGGCTACACCTTC. This codes for CASSPAGSANYGYTF.

This chain links TRBV5-1 with TRBJ2-7; D gene unclear. With 4 bases removed from V and 2 bases from J, the gap between germline ends came to 10 bases. Germline assignment: CDR1 SGHRS and CDR2 YFSETQ. This CDR3 region has 13 residues. CDR3 in amino acids: CASSPFSTYEQYF. CDR3 DNA: TGCGCCAGCAGCCCCTTCAGTACCTACGAGCAGTACTTC.

The chain has TRBV5-4 and TRBJ1-3; D not certain. V dropped 5 bases and J dropped 0 bases, with 18 bases sitting between them. Germline values: CDR1 SGHNT, CDR2 YYREEE (reference sequence). CDR3 length equals 17 residues. The CDR3 sequence is CASSSPSGEVSGNTIYF. CDR3 nucleotide sequence: TGTGCCAGCAGTTCCCCCTCTGGGGAGGTCTCTGGAAACACCATATATTTT.